Sequencing of this T cell receptor beta chain was carried out in a study of cytomegalovirus exposure and HLA in healthy donors. Study in general: Inside one of the first data releases sat about 91 million unique TCRs taken from HLA-typed donors. The study's findings and limits: For most TCR sequences rarity was the rule, although some public TCRs occurred in many donors. The study labeled approximately 150 TCR beta chains cytomegalovirus-associated.

With respect to this clone: What it recognizes is unknown.

From germline, CDR1 is LNHNV and CDR2 YYDKDF (reference sequence). V was trimmed by 2 bases and J by 11 bases, leaving 21 bases between them. The length of the CDR3 is 15 residues. The PCR contained 60 Vbeta and 13 Jbeta primers. TCRdb's table, derived via immunoSEQ multiplex PCR, lists solely in-frame clones and lacks some. Among roughly 150,000 clones, over 60% were seen once, and the ten largest hold roughly 3.1%. The material sequenced was PBMCs. The V and J genes are TRBV15 and TRBJ1-2; the D gene is possibly TRBD1 (5 bases). The receptor was isolated from a woman aged 30 to 39 in good health and CMV-seropositive. The CDR3 sequence is CATSRTGTSDYRYTF. The CDR3 DNA reads as TGTGCCACCAGCAGAACCGGGACTTCCGACTATCGGTACACCTTC.